The 20 T cell receptor beta chains below were found in one sample sequenced in a study of cytomegalovirus exposure and HLA in healthy donors. Primers: 60 Vbeta forward and 13 Jbeta reverse. Measured with immunoSEQ multiplex PCR; TCRdb has only the in-frame clones, and not every one. The sample gives 120,000 or so clones, 80% of which show up once; roughly 3% is in the top ten. The source material was PBMCs. All receptors derive from a male donor in good health and CMV-seronegative.

The gene calls are TRBV28 and TRBJ1-4; D is possibly TRBD1 (6 bases). Per the germline V gene, CDR1 is MDHEN and CDR2 is SYDVKM. V lost 5 bases to trimming and J lost 8 bases, with 18 bases between them. This CDR3 has 15 residues. CDR3 sequence reads: CASSTPRGAGEKLFF. The CDR3 region has the DNA TGTGCCAGCAGTACCCCCCGGGGGGCCGGGGAAAAACTGTTTTTT. The entire variable domain, with the rest obtained from reference TRBV28 and TRBJ1-4, is as follows: DVKVTQSSRYLVKRTGEKVFLECVQDMDHENMFWYRQDPGLGLRLIYFSYDVKMKEKGDIPEGYSVSREKKERFSLILESASTNQTSMYLCASSTPRGAGEKLFFGSGTQLSVL.

The chain has TRBV14 and TRBJ2-1; 7 nucleotides line up with TRBD1. V gave up 0 bases and J gave up 7 bases; unmatched junction bases: 6. Germline V lookup: CDR1 SGHDN, CDR2 FVKESK. This CDR3 contains 15 residues. The CDR3 sequence: CASSQEATGLNEQFF. CDR3 coding DNA: TGTGCCAGCAGCCAAGAAGCGACAGGGTTAAATGAGCAGTTCTTC.

V usage is TRBV6-6 and J usage is TRBJ1-2, with D unresolved. The CDR3 totals 14 residues. Looked up from germline, CDR1 is MNHNY and CDR2 is SVGAGI (reference sequence). V lost 0 bases to trimming and J lost 4 bases, with 9 bases between them. For the CDR3, the DNA is TGTGCCAGCAGTTACTCGGATAGAGGCTATGGCTACACCTTC. Translated, it gives CASSYSDRGYGYTF.

Details on this clone: An end of the junction does not agree with germline; a read error may underlie this. This chain uses TRBV27 with TRBJ2-7; no clear D. CDR3 length equals 13 residues. Germline assignment: CDR1 MNHEY and CDR2 SMNVEV (reference sequence). CDR3 sequence: CVSSPSSSREQYF. DNA of the CDR3: TGTGTCAGCAGTCCCAGTTCCTCGAGGGAGCAGTACTTC.

There are a few counts of this clone. V usage is TRBV25-1 and J usage is TRBJ1-1; no reliable D call. Deletions cut 0 bases from V and 5 bases from J, with 10 bases between. This CDR3 region has 14 residues. Germline V CDR1 and CDR2: MGHDK, SYGVNS. The chain's CDR3 is CASSEYEGLTEAFF. CDR3 sequence (DNA): TGTGCCAGCAGTGAATATGAGGGTTTAACTGAAGCTTTCTTT.

V is TRBV27 and J is TRBJ2-7; D call uncertain. This CDR3 is built from 13 residues. Trimming pared 2 bases from V and 3 bases from J, leaving 8 bases between. Per the germline V gene, CDR1 is MNHEY and CDR2 is SMNVEV (reference sequence). CDR3 loop: CASSLVAHYEQYF. The DNA for the CDR3 is TGTGCCAGCAGTTTAGTGGCTCACTACGAGCAGTACTTC.

The chain has TRBV19 and TRBJ2-7; 7 bases line up with TRBD1. CDR1 and CDR2 from the germline V gene are LNHDA and SQIVND (reference sequence). This CDR3 is built from 15 residues. V was clipped by 5 bases and J by 4 bases; unmatched bases: 11. CDR3 amino acids: CASSSRQGGTYEQYF. The CDR3 nucleotides are TGTGCCAGTAGTTCTCGACAGGGTGGTACTTACGAGCAGTACTTC.

This clone is a singleton in its sample. The genes are TRBV19 and TRBJ2-7; D unclear. V shed 5 bases and J shed 0 bases, with 2 bases lying between them. Germline-derived CDR1 and CDR2 are LNHDA and SQIVND (reference sequence). CDR3 size: 11 residues. The CDR3 sequence is CASSYSYEQYF. The DNA for the CDR3 is TGTGCCAGTAGTTACTCCTACGAGCAGTACTTC.

DNA for the CDR3: TGTGCCAGCAGTGAAGCGCTGGGACTAGCGAAAGCCAAAAACATTCAGTACTTC. Translated, it gives CASSEALGLAKAKNIQYF. The rearrangement joins TRBV2 to TRBJ2-4; TRBD2 matches at 10 bases. V gave up 0 bases and J gave up 0 bases; unmatched junction bases: 5. This CDR3 has 18 amino acids. Germline V CDR1 and CDR2: SNHLY, FYNNEI.

The chain recombines TRBV9 with TRBJ2-3; TRBD2 is a possible D gene (5 bases). Trimming removed 0 bases from V and 0 bases from J, with 11 bases in between. Germline values: CDR1 SGDLS, CDR2 YYNGEE. The CDR3 contains 16 residues. As DNA, the CDR3 is TGTGCCAGCAGCGTAGGCTCTGACTATAGCACAGATACGCAGTATTTT. Residues: CASSVGSDYSTDTQYF. The full variable domain, in which reference TRBV9 and TRBJ2-3 provide the parts outside the CDR3, is DSGVTQTPKHLITATGQRVTLRCSPRSGDLSVYWYQQSLDQGLQFLIQYYNGEERAKGNILERFSAQQFPDLHSELNLSSLELGDSALYFCASSVGSDYSTDTQYFGPGTRLTVL.

CDR3: CASSEGLGGKLFF. The CDR3 bases are TGTGCCAGCAGTGAAGGTTTGGGGGGAAAACTGTTTTTT. The V call is TRBV2, the J call TRBJ1-4; possibly TRBD1 for D (5 bases). Trimming took off 1 base at V and 10 bases at J, with 10 bases between the two ends. The CDR3 totals 13 residues. The germline CDR1 and CDR2 sequences are SNHLY and FYNNEI.

V usage is TRBV7-8 and J usage is TRBJ2-7, with TRBD2 matching over 9 bases. The CDR3 runs 15 residues. Losses at the gene ends were 5 bases for V and 5 bases for J; bases not matched to a gene: 10. The germline V gene encodes CDR1 SGHVS and CDR2 FQNEAQ. CDR3 sequence reads: CASSPTLAGSNEQYF. CDR3 in DNA: TGTGCCAGCAGCCCAACCCTAGCGGGATCGAACGAGCAGTACTTC. Drawing the rest from reference TRBV7-8 and TRBJ2-7, the complete variable domain is GAGVSQSPRYKVAKRGQDVALRCDPISGHVSLFWYQQALGQGPEFLTYFQNEAQLDKSGLPSDRFFAERPEGSVSTLKIQRTQQEDSAVYLCASSPTLAGSNEQYFGPGTRLTVT.

This clone was found a few times. The V call is TRBV27, the J call TRBJ1-4; maybe TRBD1 (6 bases). This CDR3 contains 14 residues. The germline CDR1 and CDR2 sequences are MNHEY and SMNVEV (reference sequence). The V gene lost 6 bases and the J gene lost 3 bases, with 11 bases spanning the gap. For the CDR3, the DNA is TGTGCCAGCAGCAACAGGGCGGCTAATGAAAAACTGTTTTTT. This translates into CASSNRAANEKLFF.

V usage is TRBV7-9 and J usage is TRBJ1-1; the D is unclear. Germline CDR1 and CDR2: SEHNR and FQNEAQ (reference sequence). The length of the CDR3 is 11 residues. V lost 5 bases and J lost 11, with 12 bases in between. The CDR3 sequence is CASSILTEAFF. The CDR3, as DNA: TGTGCCAGCAGCATACTCACCGAGGCTTTCTTT.

This clone has more than one count but fewer than ten. V gene TRBV13 combines with J gene TRBJ2-5; possibly TRBD1 for D (6 bases). The CDR3 sequence is 13 residues long. Trimming left V 5 bases short and J 0 bases short, with 7 bases between. CDR1 and CDR2 (germline): PRHDT, FYEKMQ (reference sequence). The chain's CDR3 is CASSPGDQETQYF. DNA for the CDR3: TGTGCCAGCAGCCCAGGGGACCAAGAGACCCAGTACTTC. The full variable domain, completed using reference TRBV13 and TRBJ2-5, is AAGVIQSPRHLIKEKRETATLKCYPIPRHDTVYWYQQGPGQDPQFLISFYEKMQSDKGSIPDRFSAQQFSDYHSELNMSSLELGDSALYFCASSPGDQETQYFGPGTRLLVL.

V usage is TRBV14 and J usage is TRBJ2-7; TRBD1 is a possible D gene (5 bases). The germline V gene encodes CDR1 SGHDN and CDR2 FVKESK. This CDR3 comprises 14 residues. Trimming pared 0 bases from V and 3 bases from J, leaving 9 bases between. The CDR3 nucleotides read TGTGCCAGCAGCCAAGATGGACACATCTACGAGCAGTACTTC. This encodes CASSQDGHIYEQYF.

The rearrangement uses TRBV28 and TRBJ2-3; 7 nucleotides line up with TRBD1. From germline, CDR1 is MDHEN and CDR2 SYDVKM. The V and J ends lost 3 bases and 4 bases, in that order; junction bases with no gene match: 4. The length of the CDR3 is 14 residues. The CDR3 loop is CASSLVQGADTQYF. CDR3 nucleotide sequence: TGTGCCAGCAGTTTGGTCCAGGGGGCAGATACGCAGTATTTT. The variable domain in full, with the rest retrieved from reference TRBV28 and TRBJ2-3, is DVKVTQSSRYLVKRTGEKVFLECVQDMDHENMFWYRQDPGLGLRLIYFSYDVKMKEKGDIPEGYSVSREKKERFSLILESASTNQTSMYLCASSLVQGADTQYFGPGTRLTVL.

The chain couples TRBV7-9 to TRBJ2-5, with TRBD2 as a possible D gene (5 bases). Germline CDR1 is SEHNR and CDR2 is FQNEAQ (reference sequence). The CDR3 totals 14 residues. With 1 base removed from V and 6 bases from J, the gap between germline ends came to 12 bases. CDR3 DNA: TGTGCCAGCAGCTTAGTTGTTTCCGGGAAGACCCAGTACTTC. As protein: CASSLVVSGKTQYF. Together with reference TRBV7-9 and TRBJ2-5, the CDR3 gives the full variable domain: DTGVSQNPRHKITKRGQNVTFRCDPISEHNRLYWYRQTLGQGPEFLTYFQNEAQLEKSRLLSDRFSAERPKGSFSTLEIQRTEQGDSAMYLCASSLVVSGKTQYFGPGTRLLVL.

The V and J genes are TRBV7-9 and TRBJ2-3, with TRBD2 matching 9 bases. The CDR3 extends over 17 amino acids. The junction had 14 bases not matched to a gene; V was cut back by 5 bases and J by 5 bases. In germline, CDR1 is SEHNR, CDR2 FQNEAQ (reference sequence). This CDR3 reads CASSNGWVAGVGDTQYF. The DNA for the CDR3 is TGTGCCAGCAGCAATGGGTGGGTAGCGGGAGTTGGAGATACGCAGTATTTT.

This clone was seen a few times. The rearrangement joins TRBV5-1 to TRBJ2-1, with 9 bases lining up with TRBD2. The CDR3 extends over 17 amino acids. Germline CDR1 and CDR2: SGHRS and YFSETQ. The trim removed 0 bases at V and 3 bases at J, leaving 7 bases unmatched. This chain's CDR3 is CASSLASPSGNYNEQFF. The CDR3 DNA follows: TGCGCCAGCAGCTTGGCGTCCCCTAGCGGGAACTACAATGAGCAGTTCTTC.